The 20 T cell receptor beta chains below come from one sample, sequenced in a study of identical twins (dated by TCRdb to about 2016). Libraries were constructed by 5' RACE. TCRdb records Illumina HiSeq 2000 as the sequencer. Through fastp at Q25 and MiXCR, TCRdb rebuilt clones from the public reads, retaining in-frame beta chains. A single entry per CDR3 protein holds the most common genes and DNA from its merged rows. The sample table shows fewer than 250,000 distinct CDR3 sequences, and around 8% are seen once. The top ten clones comprise around 1.8% of the sample. This same sample was also part of a study on yellow fever vaccine responses in identical twins.

Specimen: memory (CD45RO+) T cells sorted from blood. The cell subset or site label of this sample denotes: CD45RO+ enriched T cells. The receptors here all came from a woman younger than 35 in good health.

This clonotype has just a few counts. The V gene is TRBV4-3, the J gene TRBJ2-1; possibly TRBD1 for D (6 bases). This CDR3 has 16 residues. Germline CDR1 is LGHNA and CDR2 is YSLEER. V lost 0 bases, J lost 1 base, and 10 bases lay in between. CDR3 DNA: TGCGCCAGCAGCCAAGATGTCCAGGGGTCCTACAATGAGCAGTTCTTC. It translates to CASSQDVQGSYNEQFF.

The chain recombines TRBV5-1 with TRBJ1-4; D uncertain. Germline values: CDR1 SGHRS, CDR2 YFSETQ. CDR3 length: 16 residues. V was trimmed by 0 bases and J by 8 bases, leaving 17 bases between them. CDR3 amino acids: CASSLDPVRVTEKLFF. The CDR3 coding sequence is TGCGCCAGCAGCTTGGACCCTGTGAGGGTTACCGAAAAACTGTTTTTT.

Many counts were recorded for this clonotype. J is TRBJ2-1 and V is TRBV7-2; 9 bases match TRBD2. Trimming took 6 bases from V and 9 from J; bases not matched to a gene: 6. This CDR3 spans 13 amino acids. Germline CDR1 and CDR2: SGHTA and FQGNSA. CDR3 loop: CASSPSGIGEQFF. The DNA of the CDR3 is TGTGCCAGCAGTCCTAGCGGGATTGGTGAGCAGTTCTTC.

This clonotype was recorded at least ten times. The chain recombines TRBV6-5 with TRBJ2-1; D not resolved. The ends were cut back, 0 bases at V and 10 bases at J, with 10 bases in the middle. Germline loops: CDR1 MNHEY, CDR2 SVGAGI. This CDR3 spans 13 amino acids. CDR3 sequence (DNA): TGTGCCAGCAGTTACTCTTGGGTGGGGGAGCAGTTCTTC. This codes for CASSYSWVGEQFF.

This clonotype has ten or more counts. The rearrangement links TRBV28 to TRBJ2-1, with D possibly TRBD2 on 5 matching bases. This CDR3 has 15 residues. Deletions cut 2 bases from V and 0 bases from J, with 8 bases between. Germline CDR1 MDHEN, CDR2 SYDVKM. CDR3: CASSLEGSSYNEQFF. DNA for the CDR3: TGTGCCAGCAGTTTAGAGGGAAGCTCCTACAATGAGCAGTTCTTC.

This clonotype has a count of ten or more. This sequence joins TRBV25-1 and TRBJ2-3, with a tentative D call TRBD2 (7 bases). Trimming stripped 1 base from V and 3 bases from J, with 17 bases between. The CDR3 length is 17 residues. Germline values: CDR1 MGHDK, CDR2 SYGVNS. The CDR3 is CASSEWGASGRTDTQYF. CDR3 sequence (DNA): TGTGCCAGCAGTGAATGGGGGGCTAGCGGACGGACAGATACGCAGTATTTT.

This clonotype was seen many times. The chain links TRBV5-6 to TRBJ2-1; D might be TRBD2 (6 bases). V was clipped by 6 bases and J by 4 bases, with 20 bases between them. Looked up from germline, CDR1 is SGHDT and CDR2 is YYEEEE. CDR3 length equals 16 residues. CDR3 coding DNA: TGTGCCAGCACTAAGCGGGTGCAGGGAAGATACAATGAGCAGTTCTTC. It yields the protein CASTKRVQGRYNEQFF.

This chain links TRBV4-2 with TRBJ2-5, with 10 bases matching TRBD1. V shed 0 bases and J 5 bases; nucleotides not matched to a gene: 6. Germline-derived CDR1 and CDR2 are LGHNA and YNFKEQ. CDR3 length: 16 amino acids. This CDR3 reads CASSQEVGTGVETQYF. The DNA for the CDR3 is TGTGCCAGCAGCCAAGAAGTCGGGACAGGGGTGGAGACCCAGTACTTC.

This clonotype was recorded many times. The chain recombines TRBV20-1 with TRBJ1-4, with D tentatively TRBD1 (6 bases). Germline CDR1 is DFQATT and CDR2 is SNEGSKA (reference sequence). The germline V and J ends were trimmed by 3 bases and 8 bases, with 10 bases remaining between them. The CDR3 sequence is 12 residues long. CDR3 bases: TGCAGTGCTAGGCTCCAGGGGGAAAAACTGTTTTTT. It specifies CSARLQGEKLFF.

The V gene is TRBV15, the J gene TRBJ1-3, with a possible D match to TRBD1 (6 bases). The V gene lost 0 bases and the J gene lost 3 bases, with 18 bases spanning the gap. Per germline, CDR1 LNHNV and CDR2 YYDKDF (reference sequence). CDR3 size: 18 residues. In DNA form, the CDR3 reads TGTGCCACCAGCAGAGATGAAGCGACAACAGGGATTGGAAACACCATATATTTT. Its translation is CATSRDEATTGIGNTIYF.

Comment on this clonotype: A much larger clone differs from this one at a single base, so this may be a read error. This chain uses TRBV3-1 with TRBJ1-2; the D gene is possibly TRBD1 (6 bases). Germline lookup yields CDR1 LGHDT and CDR2 YNNKEL (reference sequence). The CDR3 covers 16 residues. V was clipped by 4 bases and J by 6 bases, with 21 bases between them. The CDR3 sequence: CASSLQDSLHNHGYTF. In DNA form, the CDR3 reads TGTGCCAGCAGCCTCCAGGACAGCCTCCACAACCATGGCTACACCTTC.

A few counts support this clonotype. The V call is TRBV6-1, the J call TRBJ2-1, with 13 bases that match TRBD2. CDR3 length equals 16 residues. The germline V gene encodes CDR1 MNHNS and CDR2 SASEGT. Trimming at V came to 5 bases and at J to 9 bases, leaving 10 bases not matched to a gene. CDR3 protein: CASSQTRTSGRAEQFF. The CDR3 bases are TGTGCCAGCAGTCAGACCAGGACTAGCGGGAGAGCTGAGCAGTTCTTC.

The chain couples TRBV5-1 to TRBJ2-1; weak D call: TRBD1 (7 bases). Germline V gene data show CDR1 as SGHRS and CDR2 as YFSETQ. With 4 bases removed from V and 6 bases from J, the gap between germline ends came to 20 bases. The length of the CDR3 is 16 residues. As DNA, the CDR3 is TGCGCCAGCAGCCCTACCCAGGGGGGTATTACCAATGAGCAGTTCTTC. This gives the protein CASSPTQGGITNEQFF.

This clonotype was counted at least ten times. J is TRBJ2-5 and V is TRBV5-1; no clear D gene. This CDR3 region has 13 residues. Germline V gene lookup returns CDR1 SGHRS and CDR2 YFSETQ. The V gene lost 0 bases and the J gene lost 2 bases, with 5 bases spanning the gap. For the CDR3, the DNA is TGCGCCAGCAGCTTGGCTCAGCAAGAGACCCAGTACTTC. Translating gives CASSLAQQETQYF.

The CDR3 nucleotides are TGTGCCAGCAGCCGACGACATCCGGGACTACCTTCCTACAATGAGCAGTTCTTC. It is translated as CASSRRHPGLPSYNEQFF. The V gene is TRBV14, the J gene TRBJ2-1; 7 bases are a match to TRBD2. The CDR3 is 18 amino acids. The germline V gene has CDR1 SGHDN and CDR2 FVKESK. V was pared by 4 bases and J by 1 base, with 13 bases of the junction left unmatched. Complete variable domain (other parts from reference TRBV14 and TRBJ2-1): EAGVTQFPSHSVIEKGQTVTLRCDPISGHDNLYWYRRVMGKEIKFLLHFVKESKQDESGMPNNRFLAERTGGTYSTLKVQPAELEDSGVYFCASSRRHPGLPSYNEQFFGPGTRLTVL.

This clonotype was detected a few times. The rearrangement links TRBV5-1 to TRBJ2-1; 7 positions agree with TRBD2. Germline CDR1 reads SGHRS; CDR2 reads YFSETQ. The CDR3 is 17 residues long. V was clipped by 3 bases and J by 0 bases; unmatched bases: 9. The CDR3 is CASSWGLRGFSYNEQFF. CDR3 bases: TGCGCCAGCAGCTGGGGACTACGCGGCTTCTCCTACAATGAGCAGTTCTTC.

The gene calls are TRBV6-2 or TRBV6-3 and TRBJ2-7; TRBD2 aligns across 11 bases. This CDR3 region has 15 residues. The V segment lost 5 bases and the J segment 2 bases; nucleotides outside the gene matches: 5. Per germline, CDR1 MNHEY and CDR2 SVGEGT. The DNA of the CDR3 is TGTGCCAGCAGTAAACTAGCGGGGGCAACCTACGAGCAGTACTTC. Translation gives CASSKLAGATYEQYF.

This chain uses TRBV7-9 with TRBJ2-7, with D unclear. This CDR3 region has 13 residues. CDR1 is SEHNR and CDR2 is FQNEAQ in the germline V gene (reference sequence). Trimming left V 4 bases short and J 9 bases short, with 16 bases between. The chain's CDR3 is CASSSTPISGQYF. The DNA of the CDR3 is TGTGCCAGCAGCTCCACACCAATTTCGGGGCAGTACTTC. The full variable domain, rest sourced from reference TRBV7-9 and TRBJ2-7, is DTGVSQNPRHKITKRGQNVTFRCDPISEHNRLYWYRQTLGQGPEFLTYFQNEAQLEKSRLLSDRFSAERPKGSFSTLEIQRTEQGDSAMYLCASSSTPISGQYFGPGTRLTVT.

This clonotype occurred many times. The V call is TRBV6-1, the J call TRBJ1-6, with a weak D call TRBD1 (6 bases). The CDR3 spans 15 residues. Per germline, CDR1 MNHNS and CDR2 SASEGT. V lost 7 bases and J 0 bases, leaving 10 bases between the germline ends. As DNA, the CDR3 is TGTGCCAGCAAAAGGGGGAGCTCCTATAATTCACCCCTCCACTTT. Translation gives CASKRGSSYNSPLHF.

CDR3 DNA: TGTGCCAGCAGCGTCCGAGCGACTCCCATGTCCAGCGCCGGGGAGCTGTTTTTT. It specifies CASSVRATPMSSAGELFF. This chain links TRBV11-2 with TRBJ2-2; D is unclear. The CDR3 runs 18 residues. The V gene lost 5 bases and the J gene lost 6 bases, with 25 bases spanning the gap. Germline V gene sequence: CDR1 SGHAT, CDR2 FQNNGV.